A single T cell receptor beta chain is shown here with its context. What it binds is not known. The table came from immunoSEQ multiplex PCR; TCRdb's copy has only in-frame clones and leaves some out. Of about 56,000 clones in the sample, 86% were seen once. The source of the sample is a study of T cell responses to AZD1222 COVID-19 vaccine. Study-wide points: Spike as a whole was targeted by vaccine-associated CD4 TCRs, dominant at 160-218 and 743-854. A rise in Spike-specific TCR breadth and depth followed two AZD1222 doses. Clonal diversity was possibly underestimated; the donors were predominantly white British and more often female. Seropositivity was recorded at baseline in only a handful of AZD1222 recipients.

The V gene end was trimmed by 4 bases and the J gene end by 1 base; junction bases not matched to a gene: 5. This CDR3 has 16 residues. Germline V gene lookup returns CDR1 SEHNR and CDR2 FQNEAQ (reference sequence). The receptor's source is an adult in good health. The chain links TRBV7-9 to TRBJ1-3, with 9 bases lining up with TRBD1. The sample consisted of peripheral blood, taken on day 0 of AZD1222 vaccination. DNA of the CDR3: TGTGCCAGCAGCTACGGACAGGGGATATCTGGAAACACCATATATTTT. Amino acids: CASSYGQGISGNTIYF.